These 12 T cell receptor beta chains originate from one sample sequenced in a study of T-cell memory formation after mild COVID-19. TCRdb called the 5' RACE reads again in MiXCR, with one record for every CDR3 protein. The profile shows fewer than 500,000 distinct CDR3 sequences, approximately 23% of them singletons. Sample: PBMCs or a T cell subset sorted from them (not recorded which). The receptors derive from an adult woman who had mild COVID-19 (a few samples of this study predate the infection). Cell type and time point are not known.

The chain uses TRBV29-1 and TRBJ2-2, with D perhaps matching TRBD2 (5 bases). Trimming removed 7 bases from V and 0 bases from J, with 12 bases in between. The CDR3 loop spans 14 amino acids. Germline V gene sequence: CDR1 SQVTM, CDR2 ANQGSEA. The DNA for the CDR3 is TGCAGCGGGAGGCAGGCGCCGAACACCGGGGAGCTGTTTTTT. Its translation is CSGRQAPNTGELFF.

V gene TRBV6-5 combines with J gene TRBJ2-2; a weak D match, TRBD1 (5 bases). Germline values: CDR1 MNHEY, CDR2 SVGAGI. V was trimmed by 4 bases and J by 4 bases, leaving 16 bases between them. The CDR3 consists of 16 residues. Here the CDR3 reads CASSWSRTLSTGELFF. In DNA form, the CDR3 reads TGTGCCAGCAGTTGGTCCCGGACACTTAGCACCGGGGAGCTGTTTTTT.

The CDR3 protein is CASGLGGITEAFF. CDR3 DNA: TGTGCTAGTGGTTTAGGGGGTATCACTGAAGCTTTCTTT. The rearrangement links TRBV12-5 to TRBJ1-1, with D possibly being TRBD1 (6 bases). CDR1 is LGHNT, CDR2 FRNRAP, per germline. This CDR3 has 13 amino acids. Trimming took 3 bases from V and 4 from J, leaving 9 bases between them. Filled out from reference TRBV12-5 and TRBJ1-1, the complete variable domain reads DARVTQTPRHKVTEMGQEVTMRCQPILGHNTVFWYRQTMMQGLELLAYFRNRAPLDDSGMPKDRFSAEMPDATLATLKIQPSEPRDSAVYFCASGLGGITEAFFGQGTRLTVV.

The chain is built from TRBV29-1 and TRBJ2-6; D might be TRBD2 (6 bases). From germline, CDR1 is SQVTM and CDR2 ANQGSEA. This CDR3 is 16 amino acids long. Trimming stripped 0 bases from V and 3 bases from J, with 12 bases between. CDR3 loop: CSVEDGGGVGANVLTF. As DNA, the CDR3 is TGCAGCGTTGAAGATGGTGGCGGGGTTGGGGCCAACGTCCTGACTTTC.

The chain joins TRBV2 to TRBJ1-5; 11 nucleotides align to TRBD1. The CDR3 loop spans 14 amino acids. With 9 bases clipped from V and 2 bases from J, the junction kept 3 bases outside the gene matches. CDR1 and CDR2 from the germline V gene are SNHLY and FYNNEI. The CDR3 sequence: CASRGQGGNQPQHF. The CDR3 DNA is TGTGCCAGTAGGGGACAGGGGGGCAATCAGCCCCAGCATTTT.

The rearrangement uses TRBV18 and TRBJ2-7, with D possibly TRBD1 on 8 matching bases. Trimming took off 0 bases at V and 6 bases at J, with 15 bases between the two ends. The CDR3 extends over 15 amino acids. Germline CDR1 is KGHSH and CDR2 is LQKENI. CDR3 in DNA: TGTGCCAGCTCACCACCGACGACAGGGGAGGGCGAGCAGTACTTC. It codes for CASSPPTTGEGEQYF.

The chain has TRBV6-6 and TRBJ2-3; maybe TRBD2 (6 bases). This CDR3 comprises 15 residues. Germline CDR1 MNHNY, CDR2 SVGAGI (reference sequence). V lost 0 bases, J lost 2 bases, and 9 bases lay in between. The chain's CDR3 is CASSYSAGLTDTQYF. The DNA of the CDR3 is TGTGCCAGCAGTTACTCGGCGGGACTCACAGATACGCAGTATTTT.

The chain has TRBV9 and TRBJ2-7; 11 nucleotides line up with TRBD1. Trimming took 6 bases from V and 3 from J; bases not matched to a gene: 5. This CDR3 has 14 amino acids. Germline CDR1 SGDLS, CDR2 YYNGEE. The CDR3 loop reads CASTRDRGDYEQYF. CDR3 nucleotide sequence: TGTGCCAGCACCCGGGACAGGGGGGACTACGAGCAGTACTTC.

The chain carries TRBV12-3 or TRBV12-4 and TRBJ1-1; D not certain. The CDR3 length is 13 residues. Deletions cut 2 bases from V and 4 bases from J, with 8 bases between. As DNA, the CDR3 is TGTGCCAGCAGTTTACGCCCCGGCACTGAAGCTTTCTTT. Its protein product is CASSLRPGTEAFF.

This clonotype has a handful of counts. J is TRBJ2-1 and V is TRBV7-8; tentatively, D is TRBD2 (5 bases). The CDR3 runs to 18 residues. CDR1 and CDR2 from the germline V gene are SGHVS and FQNEAQ. Trimming pared 2 bases from V and 4 bases from J, leaving 21 bases between. CDR3 sequence (DNA): TGTGCCAGCAGCTTATTTTCTCTCATTGGGAGCCAATACAATGAGCAGTTCTTC. Protein sequence: CASSLFSLIGSQYNEQFF.

This clonotype turned up a few times. V and J are TRBV6-2 or TRBV6-3 and TRBJ2-2; D tentatively reads TRBD1 or TRBD2 (5 bases each). The germline gives CDR1 MNHEY, CDR2 SVGEGT. CDR3 length: 15 residues. Trimming cost V 7 bases and J 3 bases, with 15 bases left between them. CDR3 loop: CASKAQGRDTGELFF. CDR3 sequence (DNA): TGTGCCAGCAAGGCGCAGGGACGCGACACCGGGGAGCTGTTTTTT.

The gene calls are TRBV7-2 and TRBJ2-1; D not certain. This CDR3 spans 15 amino acids. Trimming cost V 1 base and J 5 bases, with 12 bases left between them. Germline CDR1 and CDR2: SGHTA and FQGNSA. This CDR3 reads CASSLGSRMNNEQFF. DNA of the CDR3: TGTGCCAGCAGCTTAGGTTCCAGGATGAACAATGAGCAGTTCTTC.